The sequence of this T cell receptor (beta chain) was determined in a study of T cells in narcolepsy. Study details: Patients with NT1 or NT2 and healthy control donors were enrolled.

Worth noting for this clone: The antigen remains unidentified.

Method: immunoSEQ multiplex PCR; TCRdb's copy keeps in-frame clones and lacks some. Among some 30,000 clones listed, around 75% were seen once. Trimming removed 4 bases from V and 4 bases from J, with 11 bases in between. The germline CDR1 and CDR2 sequences are SGHTA and FQGTGA. CDR3 length: 14 amino acids. Study observations and caveats: HCRT-specific and TRIB2-specific autoreactive clonotypes appeared among same-patient CSF and blood CD4+ clonotypes.

The TCR comes from a human donor with narcolepsy. Sequenced input: CD45RA- memory CD4+ T cells from PBMCs. This chain connects TRBV7-3 to TRBJ2-1; TRBD2 might be the D (6 bases). DNA of the CDR3: TGTGCCAGCAGCTCCCGGGCGGGATACAATGAGCAGTTCTTC. Translated: CASSSRAGYNEQFF. Complete variable domain (other parts from reference TRBV7-3 and TRBJ2-1): GAGVSQTPSNKVTEKGKYVELRCDPISGHTALYWYRQSLGQGPEFLIYFQGTGAADDSGLPNDRFFAVRPEGSVSTLKIQRTERGDSAVYLCASSSRAGYNEQFFGPGTRLTVL.